These T cell receptor beta chains were read from a single sample in a study of neurological immune-mediated disorders. TCRdb used MiXCR to reprocess the 5' RACE reads, holding one entry per CDR3 protein. The sample gives about 22,000 distinct CDR3 sequences, 17% of which show up once; 7.5% is in the top ten. The sequencing input was CD8+ T cells from blood. These receptors all stem from a woman younger than 35 with multiple sclerosis. Each CDR3 is given with its conserved first and last residue.

J gene	V gene	CDR3 protein
TRBJ2-7	TRBV5-1	CASSIYRGIHEQYF
TRBJ2-3	TRBV6-6	CASGPNTDTQYF
TRBJ2-3	TRBV7-2	CASSSQVTDTQYF
TRBJ1-2	TRBV4-2	CASSQVHDGRRSETF
TRBJ1-1	TRBV10-3	CAITPDRATEAFF
TRBJ2-5	TRBV24-1	CATSDLLAARETQYF
TRBJ2-5	TRBV20-1	CSASSGGPSETQYF
TRBJ2-3	TRBV29-1	CSALAGSTDTQYF
TRBJ2-1	TRBV24-1	CATSDPDGGNEQFF
TRBJ1-4	TRBV29-1	CSVVVRPGKLFF
TRBJ2-3	TRBV29-1	CSVPATGGALDTQYF
TRBJ2-1	TRBV6-4	CASSGTSGSNEQFF
TRBJ2-1	TRBV19	CASSRASGGVLGEQFF
TRBJ1-4	TRBV15	CATSNPDRSTNEKLFF
TRBJ1-2	TRBV12-3/TRBV12-4	CASSLEETYGYTF
TRBJ1-4	TRBV27	CASSLTGESRGEKLFF
TRBJ1-4	TRBV20-1	CSANTGTAVGKLFF
TRBJ1-1	TRBV20-1	CSARPRGDTEAFF